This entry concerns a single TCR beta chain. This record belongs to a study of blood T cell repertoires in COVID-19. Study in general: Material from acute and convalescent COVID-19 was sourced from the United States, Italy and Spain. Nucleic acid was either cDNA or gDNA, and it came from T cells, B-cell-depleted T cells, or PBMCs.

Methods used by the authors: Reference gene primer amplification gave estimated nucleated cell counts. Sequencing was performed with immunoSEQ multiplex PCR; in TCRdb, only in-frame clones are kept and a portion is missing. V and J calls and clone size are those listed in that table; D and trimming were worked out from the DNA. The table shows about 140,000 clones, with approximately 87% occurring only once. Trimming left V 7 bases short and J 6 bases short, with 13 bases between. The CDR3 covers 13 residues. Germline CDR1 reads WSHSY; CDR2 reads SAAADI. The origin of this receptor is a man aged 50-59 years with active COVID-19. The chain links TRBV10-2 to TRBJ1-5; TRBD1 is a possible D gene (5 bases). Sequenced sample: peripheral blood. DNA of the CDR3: TGCGCCAGCACCAGCGTGGGGCTTCAGCCCCAGCATTTT. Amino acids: CASTSVGLQPQHF.